This T cell receptor (beta chain) stems from a study of blood T cells in healthy people across ages. The CDR3 spans 16 residues. Trimming cost V 7 bases and J 0 bases, with 16 bases left between them. Germline CDR1 reads MNHEY; CDR2 reads SVGEGT. Using a J-beta primer mix together with a sample-barcoded 5' primer, a second PCR was run for about 6 to 12 cycles. TCRdb passed the 5' RACE reads through MiXCR, listing each CDR3 protein once. The table lists 650,000 to 1,000,000 distinct CDR3 sequences, under 40% of them singletons. This receptor was identified in a man between 18 and 35 years old in good health. Sequencing was performed on blood. The V call is TRBV6-2 or TRBV6-3, the J call TRBJ1-5, with D possibly being TRBD1 (6 bases). DNA for the CDR3: TGTGCCAGCACTAAAATGGGACAACTTAGCAATCAGCCCCAGCATTTT. Its translation is CASTKMGQLSNQPQHF.